These T cell receptor beta chains were read from a single sample in a study of T-cell memory formation after mild COVID-19. MiXCR, applied by TCRdb to the 5' RACE reads, yields one record per CDR3 protein. The sample has fewer than 400,000 distinct CDR3 sequences, 16% seen once. The sequencing sample was made of PBMCs or a T cell subset sorted from them (not recorded which). These receptors came from a man aged 18 to 29 who had mild COVID-19 (a few samples of this study predate the infection). Cell type and time point are not known. Both conserved end residues are part of each CDR3.

J: TRBJ2-3; V: TRBV4-3; CDR3: CASSPRFGGSTDTQYF
J: TRBJ2-1; V: TRBV6-5; CDR3: CASRTSGGPYNEQFF
J: TRBJ1-6; V: TRBV19; CDR3: CAIWGNNSPLHF
J: TRBJ2-5; V: TRBV18; CDR3: CASSPVQGETQYF
J: TRBJ2-7; V: TRBV4-2; CDR3: CASSQVASGGYEQYF
J: TRBJ1-5; V: TRBV7-2; CDR3: CASSLRTGETDQPQHF
J: TRBJ2-3; V: TRBV6-2/TRBV6-3; CDR3: CASSYDGSYRGTDTQYF
J: TRBJ1-2; V: TRBV6-2/TRBV6-3; CDR3: CASRSNWGANGYTF
J: TRBJ2-7; V: TRBV5-6; CDR3: CASQRGAAYEQYF
J: TRBJ2-7; V: TRBV2; CDR3: CASKTFDYEQYF
J: TRBJ2-7; V: TRBV10-3; CDR3: CAISEYREQYF
J: TRBJ2-5; V: TRBV29-1; CDR3: CSVDGLAAQETQYF
J: TRBJ2-5; V: TRBV11-2; CDR3: CDSSPGRQGEKTQYF
J: TRBJ2-5; V: TRBV7-2; CDR3: CASSVFGTRETQYF
J: TRBJ2-1; V: TRBV20-1; CDR3: CTAGGRGHNEQFF
J: TRBJ2-3; V: TRBV4-2; CDR3: CASSQLRGSSTDTQYF
J: TRBJ1-5; V: TRBV6-2/TRBV6-3; CDR3: CASSYEGKGSNQPQHF
J: TRBJ2-3; V: TRBV20-1; CDR3: CSASPTGVGPDTQYF
J: TRBJ1-2; V: TRBV3-1; CDR3: CASSQVNYGYTF
J: TRBJ2-5; V: TRBV7-7; CDR3: CASRNSGEETQYF
J: TRBJ1-1; V: TRBV4-1; CDR3: CASSQDIRQGVRMNTEAFF
J: TRBJ2-1; V: TRBV6-5; CDR3: CASQREKRTGYNEQFF
J: TRBJ2-3; V: TRBV4-1; CDR3: CASSQEGIRGDTQYF
J: TRBJ2-1; V: TRBV5-1; CDR3: CASSLRLDPGNEQFF
J: TRBJ2-3; V: TRBV27; CDR3: CASSNAGTGVPDTQYF
J: TRBJ2-5; V: TRBV7-9; CDR3: CASSTTGGRRRETQYF
J: TRBJ1-6; V: TRBV4-1; CDR3: CASSQWGDPNSPLHF
J: TRBJ2-1; V: TRBV7-2; CDR3: CASSSRGQGKYNEQFF
J: TRBJ2-2; V: TRBV5-1; CDR3: CASSLAARSNTGELFF
J: TRBJ1-1; V: TRBV12-3/TRBV12-4; CDR3: CASSVLVNTEAFF
J: TRBJ2-3; V: TRBV4-3; CDR3: CAISPRKVLRSTDTQYF
J: TRBJ2-5; V: TRBV5-1; CDR3: CASSLIGDNQETQYF
J: TRBJ1-6; V: TRBV4-3; CDR3: CASSQERGSTTPLHF
J: TRBJ1-1; V: TRBV7-9; CDR3: CASSFGFVNTEAFF
J: TRBJ2-2; V: TRBV6-2/TRBV6-3; CDR3: CASSPPSGGDYGELFF
J: TRBJ1-3; V: TRBV5-1; CDR3: CASSLMGEVDTIYF
J: TRBJ2-5; V: TRBV6-5; CDR3: CASSHRGRTQYF
J: TRBJ2-5; V: TRBV3-1; CDR3: CASSQAGANQETQYF
J: TRBJ1-5; V: TRBV13; CDR3: CASGTGNQPQHF
J: TRBJ1-5; V: TRBV2; CDR3: CASSADFQPQHF
J: TRBJ2-2; V: TRBV10-3; CDR3: CAISEARVTGELFF